The sequence of this T cell receptor (beta chain) was determined in a study of blood T cell repertoires in COVID-19. V lost 8 bases, J lost 9 bases, and 21 bases lay in between. Germline V gene lookup returns CDR1 KGHDR and CDR2 SFDVKD. The CDR3 runs to 15 residues. This clone was detected only a few times. TCRdb keeps only in-frame clones here, not all; method: immunoSEQ multiplex PCR. The sample includes about 380,000 clones, about 89% of them seen just once. The sequence was collected from a man aged 30-40 years who had recovered from COVID-19. The rearrangement links TRBV24-1 to TRBJ1-4, with a tentative D call TRBD1 (5 bases). The sequenced sample consisted of PBMCs or T cells enriched from blood (not recorded which). The CDR3 nucleotides read TGTGCCACCACCAATCTAAACAGGATCGGCAAAAAACTGTTTTTT. Translating it yields CATTNLNRIGKKLFF.